A selection of T cell receptor beta chains follows, all from one sample in a study of blood T cell repertoires in COVID-19. Assay used: immunoSEQ multiplex PCR; TCRdb lists only in-frame clones, some missing. The repertoire holds some 150,000 clones, with roughly nine tenths as singletons. Material for sequencing was peripheral blood. The receptors were gathered from a man in his fifties or sixties with acute or convalescent COVID-19. The CDR3 runs from the conserved cysteine through the conserved F or W. The D gene is left open where the match is weak. Rows give clone size only sometimes, using once, few, many, or a class for an expanded clone.

j_call	clone_size	d_call	v_call	cdr3_aa	cdr3_nt
TRBJ2-7	.	TRBD2	TRBV27	CASRWTSGAYEQYF	TGTGCCAGCAGGTGGACTAGCGGAGCCTACGAGCAGTACTTC
TRBJ2-5	.	TRBD1	TRBV11-1	CASSLVGTGIETQYF	TGTGCCAGCAGCTTAGTGGGGACAGGGATAGAGACCCAGTACTTC
TRBJ1-2	.	.	TRBV30	CAWSAGSTDYGYTF	TGTGCCTGGAGTGCGGGGTCAACGGACTATGGCTACACCTTC
TRBJ2-2	.	TRBD1	TRBV7-9	CASSYRDRALETGELFF	TGTGCCAGCAGCTACCGGGACAGGGCCTTGGAGACCGGGGAGCTGTTTTTT
TRBJ2-3	.	TRBD2	TRBV6-5	CASSYEASGWDTQYF	TGTGCCAGCAGTTACGAGGCTAGCGGCTGGGATACGCAGTATTTT
TRBJ1-1	few	.	TRBV19	CASSPRSSEIPEAFF	TGTGCCAGTAGTCCCCGTAGCTCGGAGATCCCTGAAGCTTTCTTT
TRBJ1-6	.	.	TRBV6-5	CASSYSNMGNSPLHF	TGTGCCAGCAGTTACTCGAACATGGGCAATTCACCCCTCCACTTT
TRBJ1-3	.	.	TRBV4-1	CASSQEGLLGSGNTIYF	TGCGCCAGCAGCCAAGAGGGACTCTTAGGCTCTGGAAACACCATATATTTT
TRBJ2-2	.	TRBD2	TRBV11-1	CASRGEINTGELFF	TGTGCCAGCCGGGGGGAGATTAACACCGGGGAGCTGTTTTTT
TRBJ1-3	.	TRBD1	TRBV3-1/TRBV3-2	CASSRSGTGLGNTIYF	TGTGCCAGCAGCCGTTCCGGGACAGGGCTTGGAAACACCATATATTTT
TRBJ2-2	.	TRBD1	TRBV27	CASSSYRQGGGELFF	TGTGCCAGCAGTTCCTATCGACAGGGTGGGGGGGAGCTGTTTTTT
TRBJ1-6	.	.	TRBV9	CASSVGTVSSPLHF	TGTGCCAGCAGCGTAGGAACAGTGTCTTCACCCCTCCACTTT
TRBJ2-2	.	TRBD2	TRBV28	CASSLGYTGGTGELFF	TGTGCCAGCAGTTTAGGTTATACGGGGGGCACCGGGGAGCTGTTTTTT
TRBJ2-3	.	.	TRBV5-4	CASSSLGRTGVTDTQYF	TGTGCCAGCAGCTCCCTGGGTCGGACGGGAGTCACAGATACGCAGTATTTT
TRBJ1-1	.	TRBD1	TRBV6-1	CASSDGTGGGNTEAFF	TGTGCCAGCAGTGATGGGACAGGCGGGGGAAACACTGAAGCTTTCTTT
TRBJ2-1	.	TRBD1	TRBV6-4	CASSDYPGTGGGNEQFF	TGTGCCAGCAGTGATTACCCCGGGACAGGGGGCGGGAATGAGCAGTTCTTC
TRBJ2-7	.	TRBD1	TRBV18	CASSGTGGYEQYF	TGTGCCAGCTCGGGGACAGGGGGTTACGAGCAGTACTTC
TRBJ1-2	once	TRBD1	TRBV6-5	CASRRGQGRDTF	TGTGCCAGCAGACGGGGACAGGGAAGGGACACCTTC
TRBJ1-2	.	TRBD1	TRBV2	CASSEGGQWNGYTF	TGTGCCAGCAGTGAAGGGGGACAGTGGAATGGCTACACCTTC
TRBJ2-6	.	TRBD1	TRBV9	CASSGRWGTGRTGANVLTF	TGTGCCAGCAGCGGGAGATGGGGGACAGGGAGGACTGGGGCCAACGTCCTGACTTTC
TRBJ2-2	.	TRBD2	TRBV6-4	CASSERGATGELFF	TGTGCCAGCAGTGAGCGGGGGGCCACCGGGGAGCTGTTTTTT
TRBJ2-3	.	TRBD2	TRBV30	CAWSRGLAASTDTQYF	TGTGCCTGGAGTCGGGGACTAGCGGCTAGCACAGATACGCAGTATTTT
TRBJ1-2	once	TRBD1	TRBV9	CASTESQGRGYTF	TGTGCCAGCACCGAATCACAGGGGCGAGGCTACACCTTC
TRBJ1-6	.	TRBD1	TRBV30	CAWTHRGGSPLHF	TGTGCCTGGACACACAGGGGAGGTTCACCCCTCCACTTT
TRBJ1-5	.	TRBD1	TRBV5-1	CASSLEGAWNQPQHF	TGCGCCAGCAGCTTAGAGGGGGCATGGAATCAGCCCCAGCATTTT
TRBJ2-5	.	.	TRBV29-1	CSALPRGLVKETQYF	TGCAGCGCCCTGCCGCGGGGATTGGTCAAAGAGACCCAGTACTTC
TRBJ2-7	.	.	TRBV28	CASSGYPSSYEQYF	TGTGCCAGCAGCGGGTACCCTAGCTCCTACGAGCAGTACTTC
TRBJ2-1	.	TRBD2	TRBV7-2	CASSLEAGVSYNEQFF	TGTGCCAGCAGCTTAGAGGCGGGGGTCTCCTACAATGAGCAGTTCTTC
TRBJ2-5	few	.	TRBV2	CASREGGTNQETQYF	TGTGCCAGCAGGGAGGGGGGGACGAATCAAGAGACCCAGTACTTC
TRBJ2-3	.	.	TRBV28	CASSLLRVDTQYF	TGTGCCAGCAGTTTATTGAGGGTAGATACGCAGTATTTT